The subject of this entry is one TCR beta chain. Its antigen is currently unknown. All donors comprised healthy Caucasians. Germline V gives CDR1 MNHNS, CDR2 SASEGT. This CDR3 is built from 15 residues. Deletions cut 6 bases from V and 0 bases from J, with 15 bases between. These data come from a study of identical twins. Whole-study results and caveats: Out-of-frame TCR alpha sharing observed in monozygotic twins exceeded model estimates. Memory repertoires lacked the insertion deficit that abundant cord blood beta clonotypes showed. Out-of-frame alpha sequences common to twins exhibited a surplus of low generation probability.

TCRdb called the 5' RACE reads again in MiXCR, with one record for every CDR3 protein. The sample has roughly 250,000 distinct CDR3 sequences; 5.5% to 7% are singletons. The data also belong to a second study, concerning yellow fever vaccine responses in identical twins.

Sample: memory (CD45RO+) T cells sorted from blood. The TCR was taken from a young woman in good health. The chain combines TRBV6-1 with TRBJ2-7; D unresolved. Written as DNA, the CDR3 is TGTGCCAGCAGGCATTTGGGCGGAAGCTCCTACGAGCAGTACTTC. As protein: CASRHLGGSSYEQYF.